This TCR beta chain was documented in a study of beta chain features in type 1 diabetes. Since all of the isolated RNA was reverse transcribed, expressed TCRB transcripts were what got sequenced. Assay: immunoSEQ multiplex PCR; the TCRdb copy retains only in-frame clones and omits some. This table has 970,000 or so clones, roughly a sixth appearing once. The germline gives CDR1 MNHEY, CDR2 SVGAGI. This CDR3 region has 13 residues. Trimming at V came to 8 bases and at J to 3 bases, leaving 5 bases not matched to a gene. The collection from each donor was one heparinised blood draw averaging roughly 100 mL. Sorting with CD45RO/CCR7/CD25/CD127/CD95/CD27 yielded naive, central memory, regulatory and stem-like memory CD4+ cells. This clone was counted between two and nine times. This sample includes further DNA sequences coding for the same CDR3.

The sequenced sample consisted of naive CD4+ T cells from blood. The chain has TRBV6-5 and TRBJ2-3; 7 bases map to TRBD2. This sequence originates from a young woman in good health. This chain's CDR3 is CASRLAGTDTQYF. The CDR3 DNA follows: TGTGCCAGCCGACTAGCTGGAACAGATACGCAGTATTTT.